The T cell receptor beta chain described here comes from a study of blood T cell repertoires in COVID-19. About the research overall: Specimens from acute and convalescent COVID-19 originated in the United States, Italy and Spain. The cDNA or gDNA used as material had been derived from T cells, B-cell-depleted T cells, or PBMCs.

In the original workflow: For nucleated cells, counts were estimated from reference gene primer amplification. Clones were sequenced by immunoSEQ multiplex PCR, and TCRdb holds only the in-frame ones, with some missing. That table is the source of V, J and clone size, and D and trimming were worked out from the DNA. The data show around 55,000 clones, 90% seen once. The receptor's source is a man aged 55 to 70 with acute or convalescent COVID-19. Source material: peripheral blood.

The CDR3 DNA follows: TGCGCCAGCAGCTTGCTGACAGGGGGCCCCGCCAATGAGCAGTTCTTC. The encoded protein is CASSLLTGGPANEQFF. The chain is built from TRBV5-1 and TRBJ2-1; 10 positions agree with TRBD1. CDR1 and CDR2 (germline): SGHRS, YFSETQ. The V and J ends lost 1 base and 6 bases, in that order; junction bases with no gene match: 7. This CDR3 is built from 16 residues.